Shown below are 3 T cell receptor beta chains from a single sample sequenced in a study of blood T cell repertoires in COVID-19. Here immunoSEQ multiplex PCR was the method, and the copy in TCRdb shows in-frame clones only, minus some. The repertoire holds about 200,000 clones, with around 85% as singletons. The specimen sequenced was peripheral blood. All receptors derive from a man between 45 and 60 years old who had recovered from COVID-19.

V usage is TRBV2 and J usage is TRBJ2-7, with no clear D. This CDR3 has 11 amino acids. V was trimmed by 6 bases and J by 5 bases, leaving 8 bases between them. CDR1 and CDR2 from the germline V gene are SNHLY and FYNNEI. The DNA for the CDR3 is TGTGCCAGCAGGAACTTTGACGAGCAGTACTTC. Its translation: CASRNFDEQYF.

The chain's CDR3 is CASSRPPQGVYGNTIYF. CDR3 in DNA: TGTGCCAGCAGCCGACCCCCACAGGGGGTCTATGGAAACACCATATATTTT. This chain uses TRBV3-1 (or the pseudogene TRBV3-2) with TRBJ1-3, with 8 bases matching TRBD1. J was trimmed by 3 bases and V by 4 bases; bases with no gene match: 11. This CDR3 comprises 17 residues. CDR1 is LGHDT and CDR2 is YNNKEL in the germline V gene (reference sequence).

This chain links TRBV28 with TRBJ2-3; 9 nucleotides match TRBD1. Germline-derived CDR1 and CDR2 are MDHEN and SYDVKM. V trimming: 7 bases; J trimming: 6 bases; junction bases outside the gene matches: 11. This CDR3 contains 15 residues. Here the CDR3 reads CASIDRDRAGDTQYF. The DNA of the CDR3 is TGTGCCAGCATAGACCGGGACAGGGCTGGGGATACGCAGTATTTT.